What follows are 5 T cell receptor beta chains derived from one specimen sequenced in a study of tumor-infiltrating lymphocytes in primary liver carcinoma. Total RNA and DNA came together from 20-30 mg of bulk tissue without cell sorting. The template, around 540 ng total RNA, yielded TCR beta cDNA made with a constant-region primer. Three nested multiplex PCR rounds, a slightly modified ARM-PCR method, built the TCR beta libraries. TRBV1-TRBV30 forward and Cbeta reverse primers drove the first two roughly 10-cycle rounds. Each CDR3 protein gets one entry after TCRdb re-called the multiplex PCR reads with MiXCR. The sample consists of 48,000 or so distinct CDR3 sequences, 70% to 80% of them appearing once. Sequencing was carried out using liver tumor tissue from sampling region 3. As for subset: tumor region T3, left-lateral pole. The receptors stem from a man aged 40-49 years with primary liver carcinoma and hepatitis B virus infection.

About this clonotype itself: The junction and the germline gene differ at one end; a read error may be behind it. The rearrangement uses TRBV24-1 and TRBJ2-1; no clear D. CDR1 is KGHDR and CDR2 is SFDVKD in the germline V gene. This CDR3 has 16 amino acids. Here the CDR3 reads CATSDATLSSYNEQFF. Here the CDR3 DNA reads TGTGCCACCAGTGATGCGACTCTGAGCTCCTACAATGAACAGTTCTTC.

Concerning this clonotype: Mismatch with germline at one junction end may stem from a read error. This chain joins TRBV6-1 and TRBJ2-7; a weak D match, TRBD1 (5 bases). Germline V gene data show CDR1 as MNHNS and CDR2 as SASEGT. The CDR3 spans 18 residues. CDR3 amino acids: CTSNATGGWHLTSYEQYF. The CDR3 DNA follows: TGTACCAGCAATGCTACAGGCGGCTGGCACCTGACCTCCTACGAGCAGTACTTC.

As DNA, the CDR3 is TGTGCCAGCAGTTTATCGACCCTTGAGCAGTTCTTC. Protein sequence: CASSLSTLEQFF. This chain links TRBV12-3 or TRBV12-4 with TRBJ2-1, with D unclear. V lost 2 bases and J 9 bases, leaving 8 bases between the germline ends. CDR3 size: 12 residues.

This clonotype was counted a few times. A read error is possible here, since a much larger clone lies one base away. The chain has TRBV10-3 and TRBJ2-3; the match to TRBD1 covers 7 bases. CDR3 length equals 16 residues. Germline V gene lookup returns CDR1 ENHRY and CDR2 SYGVKD. The V segment lost 4 bases and the J segment 5 bases; nucleotides outside the gene matches: 12. The CDR3 here is CAISGSKGAVRDTQYF. CDR3 sequence (DNA): TGTGCCATCAGTGGGTCGAAGGGGGCCGTCAGAGATACGCAGTATTTT.

The chain carries TRBV12-3 or TRBV12-4 and TRBJ1-5; D gene ambiguous. The CDR3 totals 14 residues. V was pared by 5 bases and J by 5 bases, with 13 bases between. As DNA, the CDR3 is TGTGCCAGCAGTGCAACAGTTAACTATCAGCCCCAGCATTTT. Residues: CASSATVNYQPQHF.